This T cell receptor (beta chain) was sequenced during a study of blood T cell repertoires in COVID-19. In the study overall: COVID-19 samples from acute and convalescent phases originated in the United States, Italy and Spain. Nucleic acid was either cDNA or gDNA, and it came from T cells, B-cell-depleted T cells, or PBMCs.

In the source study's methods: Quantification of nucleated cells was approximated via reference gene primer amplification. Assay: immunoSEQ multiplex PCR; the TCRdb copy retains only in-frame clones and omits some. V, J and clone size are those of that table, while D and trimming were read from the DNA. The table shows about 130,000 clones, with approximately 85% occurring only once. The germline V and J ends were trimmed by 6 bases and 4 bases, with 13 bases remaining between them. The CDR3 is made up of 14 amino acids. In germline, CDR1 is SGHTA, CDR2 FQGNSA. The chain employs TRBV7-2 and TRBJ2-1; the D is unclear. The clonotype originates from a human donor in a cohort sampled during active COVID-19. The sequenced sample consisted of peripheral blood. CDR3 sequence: CASSPSQVYNEQFF. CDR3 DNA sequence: TGTGCCAGCAGTCCTTCGCAGGTTTACAATGAGCAGTTCTTC.